The rows below give T cell receptor beta chains drawn from one sample of a study of blood T cells in healthy people across ages. TCRdb reprocessed the 5' RACE reads via MiXCR and lists one record per CDR3 protein. Here the sample spans about 1.8 million distinct CDR3 sequences, roughly 52% being singletons. Sequencing used blood. The receptors originated from a woman aged 40 to 50 in good health. The CDR3 runs from the conserved cysteine through the conserved F or W. D genes are given only for firm matches. The listing skips clone size in some rows; elsewhere it reads once, few, many or a size class.

many TRBD1 TRBJ2-1 TRBV4-3 TGCGCCAGCAGCCAAGACAACTCGGGACAGAGTTCCAATGAGCAGTTCTTC CASSQDNSGQSSNEQFF
- - TRBJ2-1 TRBV4-3 TGCGCCAGCAGCCAAGGTGGGGGTCTTAATGATGAGCAGTTCTTC CASSQGGGLNDEQFF
few TRBD1 TRBJ2-5 TRBV7-9 TGTGCCAGCAGCCCAGGACAGGGATCATCAGAGACCCAGTACTTC CASSPGQGSSETQYF
- - TRBJ2-5 TRBV11-2 TGTGCCAGCAGCCAGGGACTACGCAAAACAGGGGAGACCCAGTACTTC CASSQGLRKTGETQYF
- - TRBJ2-1 TRBV7-2 TGTGCCAGCAGCCGCACTAGGGCGACCAATGAGCAGTTCTTC CASSRTRATNEQFF
- TRBD2 TRBJ2-1 TRBV5-1 TGCGCCAGCAGCTTGACCAGCGGGGGGCCCAGCTCCTACAATGAGCAGTTCTTC CASSLTSGGPSSYNEQFF
- TRBD1 TRBJ2-7 TRBV7-9 TGTGCCAGCAGCTTGGATATCGACAGGGCCTACGAGCAGTACTTC CASSLDIDRAYEQYF
few TRBD2 TRBJ2-5 TRBV10-3 TGTGCCATCAGTTTACTCCGCGGGAGGTACCAAGAGACCCAGTACTTC CAISLLRGRYQETQYF
few TRBD1 TRBJ2-7 TRBV6-2/TRBV6-3 TGTGCCAGCAGCCTTGTTCCGGGACAGGGGGGCCACGAGCAGTACTTC CASSLVPGQGGHEQYF
- TRBD2 TRBJ2-1 TRBV7-2 TGTGCCAGCAGCTTACAACTCCGGGCTAGCGGCCACAATGAGCAGTTCTTC CASSLQLRASGHNEQFF
few TRBD2 TRBJ2-5 TRBV4-2 TGTGCCAGCAGCCCCAGCGGGGGGTGGGAGACCCAGTACTTC CASSPSGGWETQYF
- - TRBJ2-7 TRBV6-2/TRBV6-3 TGTGCCAGCAGATTTGCCCGCGAGCAGTACTTC CASRFAREQYF
- - TRBJ2-1 TRBV7-8 TGTGCCAGCAGCGTACAGAGCTCAGACGAGCAGTTCTTC CASSVQSSDEQFF
- - TRBJ2-3 TRBV20-1 TGCAGTGCTAGAGATCGGGCTAGCGCCGATACGCAGTATTTT CSARDRASADTQYF
few - TRBJ2-7 TRBV2 TGTGCCAGCAGTGCCGACAGTAAACAGGGAAAACAGTACTTC CASSADSKQGKQYF
- - TRBJ2-7 TRBV6-5 TGTGCCAGCAGTTTCGAGAGAAACTACGAGCAGTACTTC CASSFERNYEQYF
few TRBD1 TRBJ2-7 TRBV12-3/TRBV12-4 TGTGCCAGCAGTTTGAGACCGGGACAGAGCTACGAGCAGTACTTC CASSLRPGQSYEQYF
many - TRBJ2-6 TRBV4-1 TGCGCCAGCAGCCAAGAGCGAGGGTCTGGGGCCAACGTCCTGACTTTC CASSQERGSGANVLTF
- - TRBJ2-1 TRBV15 TGTGCCACCAGCAGAGGGAGGAATGAGCAGTTCTTC CATSRGRNEQFF
- - TRBJ1-4 TRBV20-1 TGCAGTGCTAGAGTCAGGAGGGGTCGGGAGGAAAAACTGTTTTTT CSARVRRGREEKLFF
- TRBD2 TRBJ2-1 TRBV10-3 TGTGCCATCAGTGAGTTTGGTAGCGGGCCAGAGACCCAGTTCTTC CAISEFGSGPETQFF
- - TRBJ1-5 TRBV4-1 TGCGCCAGCAGCCAGGACAAGACAGGCTTCGGGCAGCCCCAGCATTTT CASSQDKTGFGQPQHF
- - TRBJ2-7 TRBV3-1 TGTGCCAGCACCCAAGGCCCCTACAATGAGCAGTACTTC CASTQGPYNEQYF
- - TRBJ2-4 TRBV4-1 TGCGCCAGCAGTCCCGTGGGAAGACAAATAGCCAAAAACATTCAGTACTTC CASSPVGRQIAKNIQYF
- - TRBJ2-3 TRBV10-3 TGTGCCATCAGTGAGCCGAACGTCGCTGATACGCAGTATTTT CAISEPNVADTQYF
- TRBD1 TRBJ2-5 TRBV20-1 TGCAGTGCTAGAAGGACAGGTGGGGAGACCCAGTACTTC CSARRTGGETQYF
- - TRBJ2-3 TRBV20-1 TGCAGTGCTAGATATCGTTACGCAGATACGCAGTATTTT CSARYRYADTQYF
few TRBD2 TRBJ2-1 TRBV20-1 TGCAGTGCTGACTTAGCGGGGGTGGTTTCCTACAATGAGCAGTTCTTC CSADLAGVVSYNEQFF
- TRBD1 TRBJ1-1 TRBV6-1 TGTGCCAGTGACAGGGGGCAGAGGACTGAAGCTTTCTTT CASDRGQRTEAFF
- TRBD2 TRBJ2-5 TRBV5-1 TGCGCCAGCAGCACCGGACTAGACCAAGAGACCCAGTACTTC CASSTGLDQETQYF
many - TRBJ2-5 TRBV5-1 TGCGCCAGCAGCTTGGCGGTCGTCGTAACCCAAGAGACCCAGTACTTC CASSLAVVVTQETQYF
few - TRBJ1-2 TRBV11-2 TGTGCCAGCAGCTTAGATCCAGTCTATGGCTACACCTTC CASSLDPVYGYTF
- - TRBJ2-4 TRBV10-2 TGCGCCAGCAGGGGAACAGGGTCCAACATTCAGTACTTC CASRGTGSNIQYF
- - TRBJ1-1 TRBV5-1 TGCGCCGGCAGCTTGGACCTGCTTGAAGCTTTCTTT CAGSLDLLEAFF
once - TRBJ2-7 TRBV11-2 TGTGCCAGCAGTGAAATAAGGGAAGGCGAGCAGTACTTC CASSEIREGEQYF
- - TRBJ2-5 TRBV7-2 TGTGCCAGCAGCGAAGACCGCAGCGGCCAAGAGACCCAGTACTTC CASSEDRSGQETQYF
- - TRBJ2-3 TRBV7-2 TGTGCCAGCAAGGCAGGGGGGGATACGCAGTATTTT CASKAGGDTQYF
- - TRBJ2-5 TRBV20-1 TGCAGTGCTAGGATCCAAAACATGGAGACCCAGTACTTC CSARIQNMETQYF
- - TRBJ2-1 TRBV12-3/TRBV12-4 TGTGCCAGCAGTTTGGCTTCCGGGACGGGGTCCTACAATGAGCAGTTCTTC CASSLASGTGSYNEQFF
- - TRBJ2-3 TRBV13 TGTGCCAGCTGTGCAGGCACAGATACGCAGTATTTT CASCAGTDTQYF
- TRBD2 TRBJ2-5 TRBV28 TGTGCCAGCAGTTTTAGTCCAGCGGGGACCCAAGAGACCCAGTACTTC CASSFSPAGTQETQYF
- TRBD2 TRBJ2-7 TRBV29-1 TGCAGCGCTCACCCCAGACTAGCGGCTCACAATGAGCAGTACTTC CSAHPRLAAHNEQYF
- TRBD2 TRBJ2-1 TRBV28 TGTGCCAGCAGTTTTTGGGGCGGGGGGACAACCTACAATGAGCAGTTCTTC CASSFWGGGTTYNEQFF
few - TRBJ1-2 TRBV24-1 TGTGCCACCAGTGACCCATACGGGGGACCCTTATCGGGCTACACCTTC CATSDPYGGPLSGYTF
once - TRBJ2-1 TRBV4-1 TGCGCCAGCAGCCAAGATAGCGGCGTGGGACACAATGAGCAGTTCTTC CASSQDSGVGHNEQFF
- - TRBJ1-4 TRBV25-1 TGTGCCAGCAGTGAGATAGGGGCAGGGTATGAAAAACTGTTTTTT CASSEIGAGYEKLFF
few - TRBJ2-7 TRBV5-6 TGTGCCAGCAGCTTGGGGGGCTTCAGCGAGCAGTACTTC CASSLGGFSEQYF
- - TRBJ1-2 TRBV20-1 TGCAGTGCTCGAGACCCGAGCTATGGCTACACCTTC CSARDPSYGYTF
- TRBD1 TRBJ2-3 TRBV7-9 TGTGCCAGCAGCCGCCGAAACCCGGGACAGGGCACAGATACGCAGTATTTT CASSRRNPGQGTDTQYF
- TRBD2 TRBJ2-5 TRBV20-1 TGCAGTGCTGCGGGGGACGGAGGGACCCAGTACTTC CSAAGDGGTQYF